These 27 T cell receptor beta chains were all obtained from the same sample, sequenced in a study of blood T cell repertoires in COVID-19. Clones were sequenced by immunoSEQ multiplex PCR, and TCRdb holds only the in-frame ones, with some missing. Among about 280,000 clones, approximately 86% were seen once, and the ten largest hold about 8.8%. Sequenced material: peripheral blood. The source is a middle-aged man with active or convalescent COVID-19.

V usage is TRBV3-1 (or the pseudogene TRBV3-2) and J usage is TRBJ2-3; D unresolved. CDR1 and CDR2 (germline): LGHDT, YNNKEL (reference sequence). With 11 bases removed from V and 0 bases from J, the gap between germline ends came to 12 bases. This CDR3 comprises 13 residues. CDR3 sequence: CAVQTQSTDTQYF. CDR3 bases: TGTGCCGTGCAAACACAAAGCACAGATACGCAGTATTTT.

This clone was observed a few times. The chain links TRBV18 to TRBJ2-7, with D perhaps matching TRBD2 (6 bases). The CDR3 is 15 amino acids. From germline, CDR1 is KGHSH and CDR2 LQKENI. Trimming shortened V by 6 bases and J by 0 bases, and 15 bases separated the two germline ends. The CDR3 region has the DNA TGTGCCAGCTCTGATAGTCGACTAGTCTCCTACGAGCAGTACTTC. Protein sequence: CASSDSRLVSYEQYF.

This chain links TRBV5-1 with TRBJ1-1; TRBD1 is a possible D gene (6 bases). CDR1 and CDR2 from the germline V gene are SGHRS and YFSETQ. Trimming removed 1 base at V and 4 bases at J, with 14 bases between. The CDR3 is made up of 15 amino acids. The CDR3 region has the DNA TGCGCCAGCAGCTTGACAGGGAGAGGAGGCACTGAAGCTTTCTTT. This encodes CASSLTGRGGTEAFF. Together with reference TRBV5-1 and TRBJ1-1, the CDR3 gives the full variable domain: KAGVTQTPRYLIKTRGQQVTLSCSPISGHRSVSWYQQTPGQGLQFLFEYFSETQRNKGNFPGRFSGRQFSNSRSEMNVSTLELGDSALYLCASSLTGRGGTEAFFGQGTRLTVV.

The CDR3 protein is CAWSGPGGGETQYF. The CDR3 DNA sequence: TGTGCCTGGAGTGGACCGGGGGGCGGGGAGACCCAGTACTTC. The rearrangement uses TRBV30 and TRBJ2-5; possibly TRBD2 for D (7 bases). Germline V gives CDR1 GTSNPN, CDR2 SVGIG (reference sequence). The CDR3 loop spans 14 amino acids. Trimming took 1 base from V and 5 from J, leaving 14 bases between them.

This clone was detected once. The rearrangement uses TRBV6-5 and TRBJ1-5; maybe TRBD1 (6 bases). With 0 bases removed from V and 6 bases from J, the gap between germline ends came to 12 bases. CDR3 length equals 15 residues. CDR1 is MNHEY, CDR2 SVGAGI, per germline. The CDR3: CASSYSHRAVQPQHF. The CDR3 DNA sequence: TGTGCCAGCAGTTACTCCCACAGGGCGGTTCAGCCCCAGCATTTT.

The chain carries TRBV7-3 and TRBJ2-2; 9 nucleotides align to TRBD2. The CDR3 loop spans 15 amino acids. The germline CDR1 and CDR2 sequences are SGHTA and FQGTGA. J lost 6 bases, V lost 3 bases, and 5 bases had no gene match. The CDR3: CASSFSGSGSGELFF. CDR3 nucleotides: TGTGCCAGCAGCTTTAGCGGGAGTGGGTCCGGGGAGCTGTTTTTT.

This sequence joins TRBV11-2 and TRBJ1-1; 7 bases match TRBD1. This CDR3 is built from 15 residues. J lost 7 bases, V lost 1 base, and 9 bases had no gene match. Germline V gene data show CDR1 as SGHAT and CDR2 as FQNNGV. The CDR3 loop is CASSLAGTEYFEAFF. The CDR3 DNA reads as TGTGCCAGCAGCTTAGCCGGGACAGAGTACTTTGAAGCTTTCTTT.

This sequence joins TRBV19 and TRBJ2-7; 7 positions match TRBD1. V was clipped by 2 bases and J by 2 bases; unmatched bases: 3. CDR3 length: 14 amino acids. Germline CDR1 reads LNHDA; CDR2 reads SQIVND (reference sequence). CDR3 DNA sequence: TGTGCCAGTAGTATAAGGGGACAGACCTACGAGCAGTACTTC. Protein product: CASSIRGQTYEQYF.

This chain uses TRBV5-1 with TRBJ1-6; possible D gene TRBD1, 6 bases. CDR3 length equals 17 residues. CDR1 SGHRS and CDR2 YFSETQ come from the germline V gene. Deletions cut 1 base from V and 0 bases from J, with 11 bases between. DNA for the CDR3: TGCGCCAGCAGCTTGTTTGGGGGCAGCTCCTATAATTCACCCCTCCACTTT. Amino acids: CASSLFGGSSYNSPLHF.

The rearrangement joins TRBV6-5 to TRBJ1-1; possibly TRBD1 for D (6 bases). Germline V lookup: CDR1 MNHEY, CDR2 SVGAGI. V was cut by 4 bases and J by 2 bases, with 11 bases left in between. The CDR3 has 14 residues. CDR3 in DNA: TGTGCCAGCAGTTTCTCACAGGGAAACACTGAAGCTTTCTTT. Residues: CASSFSQGNTEAFF.

The genes are TRBV28 and TRBJ1-2; 7 bases fit TRBD1. Looked up from germline, CDR1 is MDHEN and CDR2 is SYDVKM. The V segment lost 6 bases and the J segment 8 bases; nucleotides outside the gene matches: 12. The CDR3 has 14 amino acids. The CDR3 is CASSQPGQFIGYTF. CDR3 coding DNA: TGTGCCAGCAGCCAACCGGGACAGTTTATAGGCTACACCTTC.

The chain has TRBV25-1 and TRBJ1-6, with no clear D. CDR1 is MGHDK and CDR2 is SYGVNS in the germline V gene. This CDR3 has 15 amino acids. V shed 1 base and J shed 7 bases, with 11 bases lying between them. The CDR3 DNA sequence: TGTGCCAGCAGTGAATCGTACAGCGGGAATTCACCCCTCCACTTT. It is translated as CASSESYSGNSPLHF.

The chain couples TRBV4-2 to TRBJ2-7, with a tentative D call TRBD1 (5 bases). Trimming stripped 4 bases from V and 2 bases from J, with 15 bases between. Germline CDR1 LGHNA, CDR2 YNFKEQ. The CDR3 loop spans 15 amino acids. The CDR3 loop reads CASSLGDSQTYEQYF. As DNA, the CDR3 is TGTGCCAGCAGCCTGGGCGACAGCCAAACCTACGAGCAGTACTTC.

The V and J genes are TRBV10-3 and TRBJ2-7; D remains ambiguous. Germline CDR1 reads ENHRY; CDR2 reads SYGVKD. V was shortened by 2 bases and J by 5 bases, with 4 bases between the two germline ends. This CDR3 has 11 residues. The CDR3 sequence is CAISEGHEQYF. The CDR3, as DNA: TGTGCCATCAGTGAGGGCCACGAGCAGTACTTC.

The rearrangement uses TRBV5-4 and TRBJ1-1; D is ambiguous. V was shortened by 6 bases and J by 6 bases, with 15 bases between the two germline ends. Germline lookup yields CDR1 SGHNT and CDR2 YYREEE (reference sequence). This CDR3 has 13 residues. CDR3 coding DNA: TGTGCCAGCAAGGCTGAGTGGGAGGCTGAAGCTTTCTTT. It codes for CASKAEWEAEAFF. The full variable domain, completed using reference TRBV5-4 and TRBJ1-1, is ETGVTQSPTHLIKTRGQQVTLRCSSQSGHNTVSWYQQALGQGPQFIFQYYREEENGRGNFPPRFSGLQFPNYSSELNVNALELDDSALYLCASKAEWEAEAFFGQGTRLTVV.

This clone came up once. The rearrangement joins TRBV4-1 to TRBJ1-3, with TRBD1 matching over 10 bases. The CDR3 covers 17 residues. Germline V gene data show CDR1 as MGHRA and CDR2 as YSYEKL. The trim removed 4 bases at V and 0 bases at J, leaving 6 bases unmatched. In nucleotides, the CDR3 is TGCGCCAGCAGCCCCCGACAGGGGGCCTACTCTGGAAACACCATATATTTT. The encoded protein is CASSPRQGAYSGNTIYF.

The chain is built from TRBV27 and TRBJ2-1; 8 bases are a match to TRBD2. Germline loops: CDR1 MNHEY, CDR2 SMNVEV (reference sequence). The V and J ends lost 0 bases and 0 bases, in that order; junction bases with no gene match: 1. This CDR3 region has 16 residues. Here the CDR3 reads CASSLSSGSSYNEQFF. The CDR3 DNA reads as TGTGCCAGCAGTTTATCAAGCGGGAGCTCCTACAATGAGCAGTTCTTC.

This clone has a single count. The CDR3 DNA sequence: TGTGCCAGCAGCTCCGGACTAGCGCGAGATACGCAGTATTTT. This gives the protein CASSSGLARDTQYF. The J gene is TRBJ2-3, the V gene TRBV7-3; 9 nucleotides agree with TRBD2. This CDR3 is 14 amino acids long. Germline assignment: CDR1 SGHTA and CDR2 FQGTGA. V dropped 4 bases and J dropped 5; count of bases not matched to a gene: 4.

The CDR3 DNA reads TGTGCCAGCACCTCCAGGGGGACAGCGAACACCGGGGAGCTGTTTTTT. Translated, it gives CASTSRGTANTGELFF. The rearrangement links TRBV2 to TRBJ2-2; TRBD1 agrees at 7 bases. The junction had 8 bases not matched to a gene; V was cut back by 7 bases and J by 0 bases. The CDR3 sequence is 16 residues long. Germline V CDR1 and CDR2: SNHLY, FYNNEI. Complete variable domain (other parts from reference TRBV2 and TRBJ2-2): EPEVTQTPSHQVTQMGQEVILRCVPISNHLYFYWYRQILGQKVEFLVSFYNNEISEKSEIFDDQFSVERPDGSNFTLKIRSTKLEDSAMYFCASTSRGTANTGELFFGEGSRLTVL.

This rearrangement joins TRBV10-3 to TRBJ2-7; tentative D call: TRBD2 (5 bases). The CDR3 loop spans 11 amino acids. Trimming took off 10 bases at V and 3 bases at J, with 10 bases between the two ends. CDR1 is ENHRY, CDR2 SYGVKD, per germline. Here the CDR3 reads CATVRGYEQYF. The CDR3 DNA follows: TGTGCCACCGTACGGGGCTACGAGCAGTACTTC.

This chain joins TRBV9 and TRBJ2-1; maybe TRBD2 (5 bases). Germline lookup yields CDR1 SGDLS and CDR2 YYNGEE. This CDR3 is 12 amino acids long. The V gene lost 0 bases and the J gene lost 9 bases, with 7 bases spanning the gap. The CDR3 DNA sequence: TGTGCCAGCAGCGTAGCCGGGGTTGAGCAGTTCTTC. This sequence encodes CASSVAGVEQFF.

The rearrangement links TRBV15 to TRBJ2-7; 8 bases agree with TRBD1. This CDR3 is built from 16 residues. In germline, CDR1 is LNHNV, CDR2 YYDKDF (reference sequence). The V segment lost 5 bases and the J segment 0 bases; nucleotides outside the gene matches: 9. CDR3 nucleotide sequence: TGTGCCACCAGCCCTAGAGACAGGGGACACTCCTACGAGCAGTACTTC. It codes for CATSPRDRGHSYEQYF.

This clone was detected once. The V gene is TRBV6-1, the J gene TRBJ2-7; D remains ambiguous. Germline-derived CDR1 and CDR2 are MNHNS and SASEGT. The CDR3 totals 14 residues. The V gene lost 0 bases and the J gene lost 2 bases, with 8 bases spanning the gap. For the CDR3, the DNA is TGTGCCAGCAGTGAAGCGGGCAGCACCTACGAGCAGTACTTC. Its protein product is CASSEAGSTYEQYF.

The chain couples TRBV18 to TRBJ1-3; D gene ambiguous. This CDR3 has 15 amino acids. The germline V gene has CDR1 KGHSH and CDR2 LQKENI. Trimming cost V 6 bases and J 0 bases, with 12 bases left between them. The CDR3 DNA sequence: TGTGCCAGCTCTCCAGACACGAACTCTGGAAACACCATATATTTT. Protein: CASSPDTNSGNTIYF.

J is TRBJ1-1 and V is TRBV4-1; 9 bases are shared with TRBD1. The germline CDR1 and CDR2 sequences are MGHRA and YSYEKL. After removal of 6 bases from V and 5 bases from J, the junction contained 4 bases not matched to a gene. The CDR3 length is 13 residues. The CDR3 DNA reads as TGCGCCAGCAGTTCCGGACAGGGGACTGAAGCTTTCTTT. It yields the protein CASSSGQGTEAFF.

V is TRBV7-9 and J is TRBJ1-5, with 7 bases aligning to TRBD1. This CDR3 is 17 amino acids long. The J segment lost 0 bases and the V segment lost 1 base, leaving 6 bases of the junction unmatched. Germline V gene lookup returns CDR1 SEHNR and CDR2 FQNEAQ (reference sequence). The CDR3 spells CASSLEATGSSNQPQHF. The CDR3 DNA is TGTGCCAGCAGCTTAGAGGCGACAGGGAGTAGCAATCAGCCCCAGCATTTT.

For the CDR3, the DNA is TGTGCCAGCACCGATCAGGGTAGAAACAATGAAAAACTGTTTTTT. Protein product: CASTDQGRNNEKLFF. The chain joins TRBV6-6 to TRBJ1-4; tentatively, D is TRBD1 (5 bases). The CDR3 spans 15 residues. Germline assignment: CDR1 MNHNY and CDR2 SVGAGI (reference sequence). Deletions cut 7 bases from V and 5 bases from J, with 17 bases between.